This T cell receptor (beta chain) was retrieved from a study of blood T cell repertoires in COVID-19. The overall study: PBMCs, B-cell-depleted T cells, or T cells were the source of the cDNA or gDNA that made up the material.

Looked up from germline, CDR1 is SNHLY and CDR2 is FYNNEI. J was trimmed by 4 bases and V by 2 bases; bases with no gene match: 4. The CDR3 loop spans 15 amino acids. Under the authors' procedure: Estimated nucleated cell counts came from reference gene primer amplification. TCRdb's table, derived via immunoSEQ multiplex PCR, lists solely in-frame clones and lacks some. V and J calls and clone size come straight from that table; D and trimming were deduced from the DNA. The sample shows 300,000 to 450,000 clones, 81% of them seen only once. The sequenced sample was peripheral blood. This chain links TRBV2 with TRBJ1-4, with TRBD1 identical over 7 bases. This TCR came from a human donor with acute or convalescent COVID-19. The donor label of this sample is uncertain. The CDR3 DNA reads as TGTGCCAGCAGTGAATGGGGACAGTATAATGAAAAACTGTTTTTT. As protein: CASSEWGQYNEKLFF.